A selection of T cell receptor beta chains follows, all from one sample in a study of T cells in Graves' hyperthyroidism and ophthalmopathy. From the multiplex PCR reads, TCRdb called clonotypes with MiXCR, one entry per CDR3 protein. The sample records about 260,000 distinct CDR3 sequences, less than 20% being singletons. The specimen sequenced was blood. These receptors were collected from a woman aged 18 to 35 with Graves' ophthalmopathy. Each CDR3 is given with its conserved first and last residue. D genes are given only for firm matches. Some rows mark clone size as missing; the rest say once, few, many or name a class of expanded clone.

v_call: TRBV7-2
j_call: TRBJ2-7
clone_size: few
d_call: TRBD1
cdr3_aa: CASSLETGQGAHEQYF
cdr3_nt: TGTGCCAGCAGCTTAGAAACGGGACAGGGGGCACACGAGCAGTACTTC

v_call: TRBV5-1
j_call: TRBJ2-5
clone_size: many
d_call: TRBD2
cdr3_aa: CASSLETGGPKTQYF
cdr3_nt: TGCGCCAGCAGCTTGGAGACGGGGGGGCCGAAGACCCAGTACTTC

v_call: TRBV12-3/TRBV12-4
j_call: TRBJ2-1
clone_size: many
d_call: TRBD2
cdr3_aa: CASTRGTSGPTNEQFF
cdr3_nt: TGTGCCAGCACCCGGGGGACTAGCGGCCCGACAAATGAGCAGTTCTTC

v_call: TRBV5-1
j_call: TRBJ2-3
clone_size: many
d_call: TRBD1
cdr3_aa: CASQLTGGTDTQYF
cdr3_nt: TGCGCCAGTCAACTGACAGGGGGCACAGATACGCAGTATTTT

v_call: TRBV6-1
j_call: TRBJ2-5
clone_size: many
d_call: TRBD2
cdr3_aa: CASTGTTKETQYF
cdr3_nt: TGTGCCAGCACCGGGACTACCAAGGAGACCCAGTACTTC

v_call: TRBV7-8
j_call: TRBJ2-7
clone_size: many
d_call: -
cdr3_aa: CASSLRQVYEQYF
cdr3_nt: TGTGCCAGCAGCCTCCGACAGGTCTACGAGCAGTACTTC

v_call: TRBV12-3/TRBV12-4
j_call: TRBJ1-1
clone_size: many
d_call: -
cdr3_aa: CASSYTQNTEAFF
cdr3_nt: TGTGCCAGCAGTTATACACAGAACACTGAAGCTTTCTTT

v_call: TRBV19
j_call: TRBJ2-3
clone_size: few
d_call: TRBD2
cdr3_aa: CASSRLAGVFVDTQYF
cdr3_nt: TGTGCCAGTAGCAGACTAGCGGGAGTTTTCGTCGATACGCAGTATTTT

v_call: TRBV20-1
j_call: TRBJ2-1
clone_size: many
d_call: TRBD2
cdr3_aa: CSARSGRDYNEQFF
cdr3_nt: TGCAGTGCTCGTAGCGGGAGGGACTACAATGAGCAGTTCTTC

v_call: TRBV20-1
j_call: TRBJ2-3
clone_size: many
d_call: -
cdr3_aa: CSASWASTDTQYF
cdr3_nt: TGCAGTGCTAGTTGGGCTAGCACAGATACGCAGTATTTT

v_call: TRBV6-5
j_call: TRBJ2-5
clone_size: -
d_call: TRBD1
cdr3_aa: CASSYVSAGTGLEETQYF
cdr3_nt: TGTGCCAGCAGTTACGTATCCGCCGGGACAGGTTTAGAAGAGACCCAGTACTTC

v_call: TRBV9
j_call: TRBJ2-7
clone_size: few
d_call: TRBD1
cdr3_aa: CASSVGGQGSNEQYF
cdr3_nt: TGTGCCAGCAGCGTAGGTGGACAGGGCTCCAACGAGCAGTACTTC

v_call: TRBV7-8
j_call: TRBJ2-7
clone_size: many
d_call: TRBD1
cdr3_aa: CASRDTGTGGFGEQYF
cdr3_nt: TGTGCCAGCAGAGATACCGGGACAGGGGGCTTTGGGGAGCAGTACTTC

v_call: TRBV5-1
j_call: TRBJ1-2
clone_size: many
d_call: -
cdr3_aa: CASSNLAPGSSGYTF
cdr3_nt: TGCGCCAGCAGCAACCTCGCCCCAGGCAGCTCCGGCTACACCTTC

v_call: TRBV2
j_call: TRBJ1-5
clone_size: many
d_call: -
cdr3_aa: CASSEGLGNQPQHF
cdr3_nt: TGTGCCAGCAGTGAAGGATTGGGGAATCAGCCCCAGCATTTT

v_call: TRBV5-6
j_call: TRBJ1-1
clone_size: few
d_call: -
cdr3_aa: CASSGGPGLLPEAFF
cdr3_nt: TGTGCCAGCAGCGGTGGGCCGGGATTACTCCCTGAAGCTTTCTTT

v_call: TRBV7-2
j_call: TRBJ2-1
clone_size: many
d_call: TRBD2
cdr3_aa: CASSLGASGGAFGSYNEQFF
cdr3_nt: TGTGCCAGCAGCTTAGGTGCTAGCGGGGGGGCCTTTGGGTCCTACAATGAGCAGTTCTTC

v_call: TRBV4-1
j_call: TRBJ1-5
clone_size: many
d_call: -
cdr3_aa: CASSRDPQGRNQPQHF
cdr3_nt: TGCGCCAGCAGCCGGGATCCACAGGGTCGCAATCAGCCCCAGCATTTT

v_call: TRBV28
j_call: TRBJ1-1
clone_size: many
d_call: TRBD1
cdr3_aa: CASSPSRTGVGAFF
cdr3_nt: TGTGCCAGCAGTCCTAGCAGGACAGGGGTAGGGGCTTTCTTT

v_call: TRBV12-5
j_call: TRBJ1-4
clone_size: -
d_call: TRBD1
cdr3_aa: CASGPGQGGEKLFF
cdr3_nt: TGTGCTAGTGGCCCTGGACAGGGGGGGGAAAAACTGTTTTTT

v_call: TRBV12-3/TRBV12-4
j_call: TRBJ1-1
clone_size: many
d_call: -
cdr3_aa: CASSLHRIVNTEAFF
cdr3_nt: TGTGCCAGCAGTTTACACAGAATAGTAAACACTGAAGCTTTCTTT

v_call: TRBV12-3/TRBV12-4
j_call: TRBJ1-5
clone_size: many
d_call: -
cdr3_aa: CASKGGSGNQPQHF
cdr3_nt: TGTGCCAGCAAGGGTGGCAGCGGCAATCAGCCCCAGCATTTT

v_call: TRBV28
j_call: TRBJ2-3
clone_size: -
d_call: -
cdr3_aa: CVSSENRGSTDTQYF
cdr3_nt: TGTGTCAGCAGTGAGAACAGAGGGAGCACAGATACGCAGTATTTT

v_call: TRBV24-1
j_call: TRBJ2-2
clone_size: many
d_call: -
cdr3_aa: CATSDTWGGELFF
cdr3_nt: TGTGCCACCAGTGATACCTGGGGCGGGGAGCTGTTTTTT

v_call: TRBV4-1
j_call: TRBJ2-1
clone_size: many
d_call: -
cdr3_aa: CASSHPGGNEQFF
cdr3_nt: TGCGCCAGCAGCCATCCTGGGGGTAATGAGCAGTTCTTC

v_call: TRBV29-1
j_call: TRBJ1-1
clone_size: many
d_call: -
cdr3_aa: CSVAVTNTEAFF
cdr3_nt: TGCAGCGTTGCGGTCACCAACACTGAAGCTTTCTTT

v_call: TRBV20-1
j_call: TRBJ2-5
clone_size: many
d_call: TRBD1
cdr3_aa: CSARDETTGQKGTQYF
cdr3_nt: TGCAGTGCTAGAGACGAGACAACGGGACAGAAGGGGACCCAGTACTTC

v_call: TRBV7-8
j_call: TRBJ1-2
clone_size: many
d_call: TRBD1
cdr3_aa: CASSPGQASSYGYTF
cdr3_nt: TGTGCCAGCAGCCCCGGACAGGCGAGCTCCTATGGCTACACCTTC

v_call: TRBV28
j_call: TRBJ2-7
clone_size: few
d_call: TRBD2
cdr3_aa: CASYGQEVLAGGTYEQYF
cdr3_nt: TGTGCCAGCTACGGACAGGAGGTTTTAGCGGGAGGCACCTACGAGCAGTACTTC

v_call: TRBV10-3
j_call: TRBJ2-7
clone_size: many
d_call: -
cdr3_aa: CAIGGELDYEQYF
cdr3_nt: TGTGCCATCGGAGGGGAACTGGACTACGAGCAGTACTTC

v_call: TRBV28
j_call: TRBJ1-5
clone_size: -
d_call: -
cdr3_aa: CASSLLTGPQHF
cdr3_nt: TGTGCCAGCAGTCTTCTAACAGGGCCCCAGCATTTT

v_call: TRBV10-3
j_call: TRBJ1-2
clone_size: many
d_call: -
cdr3_aa: CAISERGPSSAYRSYGYTF
cdr3_nt: TGTGCCATCAGTGAGCGAGGGCCAAGCTCGGCCTATCGCAGCTATGGCTACACCTTC